This T cell receptor (beta chain) was identified in a study of blood T cell repertoires in COVID-19. This CDR3 spans 15 amino acids. From germline, CDR1 is LNHDA and CDR2 SQIVND (reference sequence). V lost 3 bases and J lost 5, with 13 bases in between. Per the authors' pipeline: Amplification from reference gene primers served as the basis for estimated nucleated cell counts. Profiled with immunoSEQ multiplex PCR; TCRdb holds only in-frame clones, not every one. V and J calls and clone size are those listed in that table; D and trimming were worked out from the DNA. The repertoire holds 96,000 or so clones, with 85% to 95% as singletons.

The rearrangement uses TRBV19 and TRBJ1-4; D is perhaps TRBD1 (6 bases). The sequence was obtained from a man in his 60s with acute or convalescent COVID-19. What was sequenced was peripheral blood. The CDR3 protein is CASSMFPGANEKLFF. The CDR3 DNA reads TGTGCCAGTAGTATGTTCCCAGGGGCCAATGAAAAACTGTTTTTT.